This TCR beta chain was captured in a study of CD8+CD57+ T cells in acquired aplastic anemia. Study background: Average DNA yield from sorted CD4+ and CD8+ cells was roughly 3 ug. Overall study results and limits: In common between the patients and the controls were more than 25 CD8+ CDR3 sequences.

The template for TCR beta VDJ and CDR3 sequence profiling was genomic DNA. TCRdb recomputed calls from the reads with MiXCR, one row per CDR3 protein. The table lists 160,000 or so distinct CDR3 sequences, 71% of them singletons. This clonotype was detected only a few times. The antigen is unknown. With 2 bases clipped from V and 1 base from J, the junction kept 6 bases outside the gene matches. The CDR3 contains 16 residues. CDR1 is SGDLS, CDR2 YYNGEE, per germline. Patients chosen for sequencing had CD8+CD57+ cells that had expanded, as shown by flow cytometry. This sequence originates from a human donor with aplastic anemia. This chain joins TRBV9 and TRBJ2-3; 8 bases are shared with TRBD1. The source material was sorted CD4+, CD8+, or CD8+CD57+ T cells (not recorded which) from PBMCs. CDR3 nucleotide sequence: TGTGCCAGCAGCGTTGGACAGGGCGAGGGCACAGATACGCAGTATTTT. Translation: CASSVGQGEGTDTQYF.